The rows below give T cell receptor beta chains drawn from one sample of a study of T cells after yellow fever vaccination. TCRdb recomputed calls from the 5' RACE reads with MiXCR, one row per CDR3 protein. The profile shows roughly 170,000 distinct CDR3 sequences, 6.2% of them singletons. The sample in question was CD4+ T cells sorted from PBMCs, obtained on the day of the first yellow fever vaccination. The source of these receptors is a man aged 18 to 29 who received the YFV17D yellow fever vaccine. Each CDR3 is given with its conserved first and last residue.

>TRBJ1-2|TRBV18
CASQGTGVYGYTF
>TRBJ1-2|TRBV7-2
CASSLETGSPYGYTF
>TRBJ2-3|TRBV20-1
CSARRSSGGSSTDTQYF
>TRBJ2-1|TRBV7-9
CASSLRQGIRNEQFF
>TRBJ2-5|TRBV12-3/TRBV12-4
CASSFSQGGLETQYF
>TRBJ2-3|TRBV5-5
CASSLSEQGAPTDTQYF
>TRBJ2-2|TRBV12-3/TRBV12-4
CASGLGQGYTGELFF
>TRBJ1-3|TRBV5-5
CASSSQGYTIYF
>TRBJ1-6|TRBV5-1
CASSLDSLGSPLHF
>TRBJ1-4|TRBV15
CATSRGTATNEKLFF
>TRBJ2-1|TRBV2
CASVENEQFF
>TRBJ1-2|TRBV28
CASMSTGTRTF
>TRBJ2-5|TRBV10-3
CAIKDRQETQYF
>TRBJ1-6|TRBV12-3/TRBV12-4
CASRRTVDSPLHF
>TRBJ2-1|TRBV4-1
CASSTQGLTYNEQFF
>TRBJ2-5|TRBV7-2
CASSGSAFEETQYF
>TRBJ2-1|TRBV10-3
CAIRRQTIYNEQFF
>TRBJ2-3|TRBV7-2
CASSLGLAGGGTQYF
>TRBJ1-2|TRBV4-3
CASSQDTPASNYGYTF
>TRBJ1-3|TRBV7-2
CASSSGTVNSGNTIYF
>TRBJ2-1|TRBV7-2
CASSLSRVKQFF
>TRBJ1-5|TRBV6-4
CASRRVRGFRQPQHF
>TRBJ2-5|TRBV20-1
CSAAPGWRGRGETQYF
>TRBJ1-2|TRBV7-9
CASSPGQLLSGYTF
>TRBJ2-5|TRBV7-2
CASSPGDSLQETQYF
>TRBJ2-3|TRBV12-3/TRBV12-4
CASSLAVWQGDTQYF
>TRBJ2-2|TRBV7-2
CASSLGGTIPGELFF
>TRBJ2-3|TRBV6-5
CATHSGGDADTQYF
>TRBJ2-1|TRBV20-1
CCARNPSAGGMINEQFF